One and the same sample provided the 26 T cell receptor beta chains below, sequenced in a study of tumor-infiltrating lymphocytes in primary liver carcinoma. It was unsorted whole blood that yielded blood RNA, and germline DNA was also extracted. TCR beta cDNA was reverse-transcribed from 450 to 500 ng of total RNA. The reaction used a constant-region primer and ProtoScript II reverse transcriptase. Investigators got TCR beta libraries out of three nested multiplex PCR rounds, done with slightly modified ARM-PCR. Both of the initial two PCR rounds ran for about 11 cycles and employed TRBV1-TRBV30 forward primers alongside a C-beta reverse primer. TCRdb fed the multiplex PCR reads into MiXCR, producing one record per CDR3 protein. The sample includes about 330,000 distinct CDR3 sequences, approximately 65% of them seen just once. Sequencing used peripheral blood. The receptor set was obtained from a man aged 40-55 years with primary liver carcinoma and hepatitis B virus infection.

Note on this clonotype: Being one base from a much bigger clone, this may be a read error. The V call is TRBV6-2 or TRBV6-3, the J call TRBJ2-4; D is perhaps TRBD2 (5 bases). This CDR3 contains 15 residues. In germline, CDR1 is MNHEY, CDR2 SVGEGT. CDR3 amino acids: CTSSVGLIAENIQYF. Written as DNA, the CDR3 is TGTACCAGCAGCGTCGGACTGATTGCGGAAAACATTCAGTACTTC.

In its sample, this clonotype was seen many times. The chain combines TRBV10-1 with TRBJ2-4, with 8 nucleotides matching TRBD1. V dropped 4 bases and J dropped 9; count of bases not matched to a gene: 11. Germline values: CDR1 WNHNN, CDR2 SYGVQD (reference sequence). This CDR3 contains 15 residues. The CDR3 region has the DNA TGCGCCAGCAGTGCCGGGACAGGCATGGAAAGCATTCAGTACTTC. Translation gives CASSAGTGMESIQYF.

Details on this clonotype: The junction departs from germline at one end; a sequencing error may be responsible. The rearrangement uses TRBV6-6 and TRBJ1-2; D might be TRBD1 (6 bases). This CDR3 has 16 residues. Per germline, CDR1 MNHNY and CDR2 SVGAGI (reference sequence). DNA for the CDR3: TGTGCCAGCCGAGACTACTCGACAGACAGGAACTATGGCTACGCCTTC. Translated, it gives CASRDYSTDRNYGYAF.

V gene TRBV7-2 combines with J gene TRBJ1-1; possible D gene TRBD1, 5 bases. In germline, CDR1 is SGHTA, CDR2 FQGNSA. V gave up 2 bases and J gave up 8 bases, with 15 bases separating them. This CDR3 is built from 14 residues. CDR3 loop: CASSLLSGAREAFF. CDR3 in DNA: TGTGCCAGCAGCTTACTCTCCGGGGCAAGAGAAGCTTTCTTT.

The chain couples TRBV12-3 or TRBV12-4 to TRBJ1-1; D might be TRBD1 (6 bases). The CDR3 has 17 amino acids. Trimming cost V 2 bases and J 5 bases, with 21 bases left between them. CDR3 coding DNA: TGTGCCAGCAGTTTATCTTTCGGACCTAGAGGGGGAACTGAAGCTTTCTTT. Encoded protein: CASSLSFGPRGGTEAFF.

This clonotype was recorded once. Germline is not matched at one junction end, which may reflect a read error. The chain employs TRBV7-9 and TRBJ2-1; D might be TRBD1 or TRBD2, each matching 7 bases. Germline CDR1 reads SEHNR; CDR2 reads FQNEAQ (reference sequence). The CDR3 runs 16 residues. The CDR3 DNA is TGTGCCAGCAGCTTAGGGGAGGGGGCAATATACAGTGAGCAGTTCTTC. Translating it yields CASSLGEGAIYSEQFF.

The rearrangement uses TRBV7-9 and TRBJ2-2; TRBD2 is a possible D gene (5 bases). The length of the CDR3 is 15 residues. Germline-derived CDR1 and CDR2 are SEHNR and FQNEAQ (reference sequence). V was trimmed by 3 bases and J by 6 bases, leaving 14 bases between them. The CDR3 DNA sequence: TGTGCCAGCAGCTTTAACTGGCCGAGGGCCGGGGAGCTGTTTTTT. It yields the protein CASSFNWPRAGELFF.

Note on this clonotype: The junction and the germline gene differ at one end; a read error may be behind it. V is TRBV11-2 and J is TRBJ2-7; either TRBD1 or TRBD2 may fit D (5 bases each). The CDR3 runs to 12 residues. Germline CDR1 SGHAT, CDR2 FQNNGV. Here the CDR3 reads CASNFGGYEQYF. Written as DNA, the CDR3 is TGTGCCAGCAACTTTGGGGGTTACGAACAGTACTTC.

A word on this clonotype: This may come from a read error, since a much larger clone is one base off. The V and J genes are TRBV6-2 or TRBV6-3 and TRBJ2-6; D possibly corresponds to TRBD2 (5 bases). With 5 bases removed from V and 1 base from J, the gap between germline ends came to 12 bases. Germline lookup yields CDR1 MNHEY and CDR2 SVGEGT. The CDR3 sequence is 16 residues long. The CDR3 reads CASSHAAGSGANVLTF. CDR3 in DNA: TGTGCCAGCAGTCACGCCGCGGGTTCTGGGGCCAACGTCCTGACTTTC.

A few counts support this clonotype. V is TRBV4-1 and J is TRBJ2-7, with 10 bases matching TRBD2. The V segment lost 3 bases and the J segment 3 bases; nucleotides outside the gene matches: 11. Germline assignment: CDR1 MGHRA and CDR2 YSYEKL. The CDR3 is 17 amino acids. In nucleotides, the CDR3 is TGCGCCAGCAGCCATGCCAGCGGGAGGGGAGCGGACTACGAGCAGTACTTC. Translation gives CASSHASGRGADYEQYF.

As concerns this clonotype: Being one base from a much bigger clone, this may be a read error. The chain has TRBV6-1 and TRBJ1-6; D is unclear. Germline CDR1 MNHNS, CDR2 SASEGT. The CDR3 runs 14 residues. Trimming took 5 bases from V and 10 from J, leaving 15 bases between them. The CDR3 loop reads CASSKGESVSPLHF. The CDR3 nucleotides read TGTGCCAGCAGTAAGGGCGAGTCAGTATCACCCCTCCACTTT.

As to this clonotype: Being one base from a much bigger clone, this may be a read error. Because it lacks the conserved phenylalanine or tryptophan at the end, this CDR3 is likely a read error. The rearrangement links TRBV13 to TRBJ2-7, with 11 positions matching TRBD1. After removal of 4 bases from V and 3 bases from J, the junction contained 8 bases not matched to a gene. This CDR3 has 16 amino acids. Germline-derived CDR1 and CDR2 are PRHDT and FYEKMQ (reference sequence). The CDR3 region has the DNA TGTGCCAGCAGCTCATTCCCGGGACAGGGGGACTACGAGCAGTACCTC. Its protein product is CASSSFPGQGDYEQYL.

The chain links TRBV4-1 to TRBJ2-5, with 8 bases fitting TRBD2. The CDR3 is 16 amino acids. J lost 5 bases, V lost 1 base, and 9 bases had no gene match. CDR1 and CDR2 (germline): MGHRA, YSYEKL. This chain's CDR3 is CASSQVSSGSDETQYF. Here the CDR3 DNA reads TGCGCCAGCAGCCAAGTGTCCAGCGGGAGTGATGAGACCCAGTACTTC.

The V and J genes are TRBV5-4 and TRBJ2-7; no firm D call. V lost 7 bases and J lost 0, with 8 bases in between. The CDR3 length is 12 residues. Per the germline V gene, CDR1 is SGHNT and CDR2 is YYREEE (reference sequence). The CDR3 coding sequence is TGTGCCAGCGCGCACGGCTCCTACGAGCAGTACTTC. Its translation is CASAHGSYEQYF.

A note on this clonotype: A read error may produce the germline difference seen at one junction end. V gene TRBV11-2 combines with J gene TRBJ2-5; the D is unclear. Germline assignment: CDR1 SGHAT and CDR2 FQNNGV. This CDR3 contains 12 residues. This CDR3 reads CASSYNTQTQYF. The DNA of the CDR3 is TGTGCTAGCAGCTACAATACACAGACCCAGTACTTC.

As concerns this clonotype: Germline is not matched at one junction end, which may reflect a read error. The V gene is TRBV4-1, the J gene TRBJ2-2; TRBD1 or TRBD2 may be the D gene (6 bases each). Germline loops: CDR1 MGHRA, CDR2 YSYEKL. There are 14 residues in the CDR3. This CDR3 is CASSRVGGTGEQFF. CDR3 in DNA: TGCGCCAGCAGCCGAGTGGGGGGCACCGGGGAGCAGTTTTTT.

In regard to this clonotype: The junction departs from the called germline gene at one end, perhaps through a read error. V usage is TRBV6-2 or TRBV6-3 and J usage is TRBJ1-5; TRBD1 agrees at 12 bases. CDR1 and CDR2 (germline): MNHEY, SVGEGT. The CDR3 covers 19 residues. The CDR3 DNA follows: TGTGCCAGTAGTTACATCAAGCAGGGGACAGGGGGCTCGAGTCAGCCCCAGCATTTT. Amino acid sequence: CASSYIKQGTGGSSQPQHF.

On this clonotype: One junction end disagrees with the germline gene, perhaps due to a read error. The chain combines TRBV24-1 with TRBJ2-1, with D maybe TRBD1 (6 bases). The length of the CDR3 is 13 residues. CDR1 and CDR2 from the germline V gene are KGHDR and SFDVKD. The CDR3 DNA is TGTACCACCAGTGACTACAGGGACAATGAGCAGTTCTTC. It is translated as CTTSDYRDNEQFF.

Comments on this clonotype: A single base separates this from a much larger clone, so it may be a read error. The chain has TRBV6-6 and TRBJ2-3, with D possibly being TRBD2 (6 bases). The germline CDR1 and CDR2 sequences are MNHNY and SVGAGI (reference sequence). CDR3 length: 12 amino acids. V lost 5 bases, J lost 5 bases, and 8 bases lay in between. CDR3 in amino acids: CASSRLGDTQYF. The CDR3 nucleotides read TGTGCCAGCAGTCGACTAGGAGATACGCAGTATTTT.

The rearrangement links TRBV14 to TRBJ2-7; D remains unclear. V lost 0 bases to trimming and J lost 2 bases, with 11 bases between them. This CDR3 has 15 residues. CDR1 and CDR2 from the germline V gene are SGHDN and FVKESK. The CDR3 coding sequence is TGTGCCAGCAGCCAAGATCGACGTCGGGCCTACGAGCAGTACTTC. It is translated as CASSQDRRRAYEQYF.

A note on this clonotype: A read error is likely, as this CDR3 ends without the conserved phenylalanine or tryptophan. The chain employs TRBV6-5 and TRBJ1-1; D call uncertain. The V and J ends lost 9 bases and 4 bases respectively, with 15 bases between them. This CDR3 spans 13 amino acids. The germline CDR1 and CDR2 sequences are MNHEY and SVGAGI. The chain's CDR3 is CARCLVWSTEAFI. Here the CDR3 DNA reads TGTGCCAGATGTTTAGTGTGGAGCACTGAAGCTTTCATT.

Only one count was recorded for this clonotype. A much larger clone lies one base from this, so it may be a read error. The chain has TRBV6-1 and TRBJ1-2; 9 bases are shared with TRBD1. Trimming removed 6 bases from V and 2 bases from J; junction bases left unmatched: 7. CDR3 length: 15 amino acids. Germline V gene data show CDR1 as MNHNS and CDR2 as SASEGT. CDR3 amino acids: CASRDRQGVNYGYTF. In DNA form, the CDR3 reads TGTGCCAGCAGGGATCGACAGGGGGTAAACTATGGCTACACCTTC.

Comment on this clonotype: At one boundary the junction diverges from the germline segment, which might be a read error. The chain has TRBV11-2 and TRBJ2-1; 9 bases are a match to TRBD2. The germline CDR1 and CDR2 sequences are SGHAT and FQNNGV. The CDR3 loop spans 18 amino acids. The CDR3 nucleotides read TGTGCTAGCAGCCTGGAGGTTGGAGCGGGAGGTTCGAACAATGAACAGTTCTTC. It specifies CASSLEVGAGGSNNEQFF.

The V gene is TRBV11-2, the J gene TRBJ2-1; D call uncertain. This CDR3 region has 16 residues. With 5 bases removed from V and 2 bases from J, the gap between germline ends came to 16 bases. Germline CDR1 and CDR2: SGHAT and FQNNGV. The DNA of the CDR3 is TGTGCCAGCAGCACTCCCCCGCTCGGCGCCTACAATGAGCAGTTCTTC. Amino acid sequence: CASSTPPLGAYNEQFF.

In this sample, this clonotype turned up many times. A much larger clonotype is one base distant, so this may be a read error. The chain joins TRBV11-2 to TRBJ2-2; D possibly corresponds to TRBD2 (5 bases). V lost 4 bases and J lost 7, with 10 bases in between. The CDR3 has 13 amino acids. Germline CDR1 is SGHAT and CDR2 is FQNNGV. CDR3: CASSSRTGGELFF. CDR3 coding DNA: TGTGCCAGCAGCTCTCGGACTGGCGGGGAGCTGTTTTTT.

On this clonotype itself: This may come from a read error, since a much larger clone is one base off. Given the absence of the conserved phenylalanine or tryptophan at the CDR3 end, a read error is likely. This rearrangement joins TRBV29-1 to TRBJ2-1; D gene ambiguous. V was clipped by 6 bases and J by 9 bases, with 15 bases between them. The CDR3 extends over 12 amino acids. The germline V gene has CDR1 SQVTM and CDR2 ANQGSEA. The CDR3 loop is CSVETEPPEQFL. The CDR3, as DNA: TGCAGCGTAGAGACTGAACCCCCTGAGCAGTTCCTC.